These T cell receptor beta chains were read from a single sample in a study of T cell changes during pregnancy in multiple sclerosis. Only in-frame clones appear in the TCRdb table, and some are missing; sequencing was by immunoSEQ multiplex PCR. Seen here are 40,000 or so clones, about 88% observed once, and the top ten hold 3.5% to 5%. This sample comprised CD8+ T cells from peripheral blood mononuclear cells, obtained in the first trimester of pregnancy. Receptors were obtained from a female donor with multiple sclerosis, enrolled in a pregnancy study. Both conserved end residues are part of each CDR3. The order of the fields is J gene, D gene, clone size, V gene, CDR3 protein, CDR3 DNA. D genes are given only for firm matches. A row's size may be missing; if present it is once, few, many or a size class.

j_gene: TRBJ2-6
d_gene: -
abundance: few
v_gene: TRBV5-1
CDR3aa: CASSLVQVFSGANVLTF
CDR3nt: TGCGCCAGCAGCTTGGTACAGGTGTTCTCTGGGGCCAACGTCCTGACTTTC

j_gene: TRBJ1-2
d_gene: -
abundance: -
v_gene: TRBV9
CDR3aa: CASSAGSHGYTF
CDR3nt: TGTGCCAGCAGCGCGGGATCTCATGGCTACACCTTC

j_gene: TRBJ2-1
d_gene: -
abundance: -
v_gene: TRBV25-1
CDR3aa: CASSEWRVGGNQQFF
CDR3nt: TGTGCCAGCAGTGAATGGAGGGTGGGAGGAAATCAGCAGTTCTTC

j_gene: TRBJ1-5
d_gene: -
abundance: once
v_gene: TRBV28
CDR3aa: CASSLRGELRQPQHF
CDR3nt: TGTGCCAGCAGTTTACGGGGGGAGCTACGCCAGCCCCAGCATTTT

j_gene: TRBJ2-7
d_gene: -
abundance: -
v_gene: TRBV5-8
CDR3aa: CASSPLERPRYEQYF
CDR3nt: TGTGCCAGCAGCCCCTTAGAGCGGCCTAGATACGAGCAGTACTTC

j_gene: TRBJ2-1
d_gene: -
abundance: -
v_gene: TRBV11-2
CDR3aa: CASSLYFSWFF
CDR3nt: TGTGCCAGCAGCTTGTATTTTTCGTGGTTCTTC

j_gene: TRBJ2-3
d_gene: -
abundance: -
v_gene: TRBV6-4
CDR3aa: CASSGGTASSDTQYF
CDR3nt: TGTGCCAGCAGCGGCGGGACCGCCTCGTCAGATACGCAGTATTTT

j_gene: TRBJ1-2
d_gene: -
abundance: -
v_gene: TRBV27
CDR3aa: CASSGDLGGYTF
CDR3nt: TGTGCCAGCAGTGGGGACTTGGGAGGCTACACCTTC

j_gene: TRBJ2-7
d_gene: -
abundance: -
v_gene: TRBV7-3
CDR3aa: CASSLASGAHEQYF
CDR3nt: TGTGCCAGCAGCTTAGCCTCAGGGGCCCACGAGCAGTACTTC

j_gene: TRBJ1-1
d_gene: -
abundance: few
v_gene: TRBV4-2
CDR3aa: CASSHGRGAPTEAFF
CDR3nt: TGTGCCAGCAGCCATGGGAGGGGGGCGCCCACTGAAGCTTTCTTT

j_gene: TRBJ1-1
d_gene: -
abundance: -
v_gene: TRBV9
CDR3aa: CASSVEGVSTEAFF
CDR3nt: TGTGCCAGCAGCGTGGAGGGCGTGAGCACTGAAGCTTTCTTT

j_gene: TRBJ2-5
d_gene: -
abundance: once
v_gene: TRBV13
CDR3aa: CASSLASSRGETQYF
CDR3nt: TGTGCCAGCAGCTTAGCCTCTAGCCGGGGAGAGACCCAGTACTTC

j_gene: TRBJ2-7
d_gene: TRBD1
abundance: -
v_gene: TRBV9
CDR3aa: CASSAGQGPYEQYF
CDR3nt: TGTGCCAGCAGCGCCGGACAGGGACCCTACGAGCAGTACTTC

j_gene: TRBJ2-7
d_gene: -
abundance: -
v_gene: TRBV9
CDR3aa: CASSLGTGSYEQYF
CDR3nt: TGTGCCAGCAGCTTAGGGACTGGTTCCTACGAGCAGTACTTC

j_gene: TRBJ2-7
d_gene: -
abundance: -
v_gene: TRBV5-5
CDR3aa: CASSFSGEEQYF
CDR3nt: TGTGCCAGCAGCTTTAGTGGGGAGGAGCAGTACTTC

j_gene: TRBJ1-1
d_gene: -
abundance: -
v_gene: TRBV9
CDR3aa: CASRATGPNTEAFF
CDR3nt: TGTGCCAGCAGAGCGACAGGCCCGAACACTGAAGCTTTCTTT

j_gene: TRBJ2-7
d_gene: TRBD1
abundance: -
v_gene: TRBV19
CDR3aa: CASSDTGTDTGQYF
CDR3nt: TGTGCCAGTAGTGATACCGGGACAGATACGGGGCAGTACTTC

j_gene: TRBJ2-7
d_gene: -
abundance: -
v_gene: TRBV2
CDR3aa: CASRQQVREAPYEQYF
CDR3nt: TGTGCCAGCAGGCAGCAGGTGCGGGAAGCTCCCTACGAGCAGTACTTC

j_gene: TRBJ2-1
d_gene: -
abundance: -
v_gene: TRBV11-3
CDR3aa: CASSLGGLEQFF
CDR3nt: TGTGCCAGCAGCTTAGGGGGCTTAGAGCAGTTCTTC

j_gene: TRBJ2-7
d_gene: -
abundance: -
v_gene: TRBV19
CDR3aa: CASSVGVNYEQYF
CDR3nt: TGTGCCAGTAGTGTCGGGGTTAACTACGAGCAGTACTTC

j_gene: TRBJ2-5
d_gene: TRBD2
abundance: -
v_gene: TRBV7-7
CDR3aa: CASSLIPAGTQETQYF
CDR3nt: TGTGCTAGCAGCTTAATTCCAGCGGGAACCCAAGAGACCCAGTACTTC

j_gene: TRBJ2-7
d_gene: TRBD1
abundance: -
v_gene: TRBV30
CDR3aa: CASIGTGGPYEQYF
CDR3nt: TGTGCCTCGATTGGGACAGGGGGCCCCTACGAGCAGTACTTC

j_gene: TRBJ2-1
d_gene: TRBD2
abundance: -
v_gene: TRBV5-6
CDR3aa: CASSLGLGGEHEQFF
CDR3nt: TGTGCCAGCAGCTTGGGGCTGGGGGGGGAGCATGAGCAGTTCTTC

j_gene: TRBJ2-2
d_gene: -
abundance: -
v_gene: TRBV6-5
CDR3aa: CASSILRGGELFF
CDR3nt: TGTGCCAGCAGTATCCTCAGGGGTGGTGAGCTGTTTTTT

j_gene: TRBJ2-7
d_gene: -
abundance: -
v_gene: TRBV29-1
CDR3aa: CSAKGGADFYEQYF
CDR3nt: TGCAGCGCGAAGGGGGGGGCCGACTTCTACGAGCAGTACTTC

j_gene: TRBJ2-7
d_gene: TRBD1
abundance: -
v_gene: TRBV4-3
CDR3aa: CASSRGLGQGFYEQYF
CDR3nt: TGCGCCAGCAGCCGGGGTTTGGGACAGGGATTCTACGAGCAGTACTTC